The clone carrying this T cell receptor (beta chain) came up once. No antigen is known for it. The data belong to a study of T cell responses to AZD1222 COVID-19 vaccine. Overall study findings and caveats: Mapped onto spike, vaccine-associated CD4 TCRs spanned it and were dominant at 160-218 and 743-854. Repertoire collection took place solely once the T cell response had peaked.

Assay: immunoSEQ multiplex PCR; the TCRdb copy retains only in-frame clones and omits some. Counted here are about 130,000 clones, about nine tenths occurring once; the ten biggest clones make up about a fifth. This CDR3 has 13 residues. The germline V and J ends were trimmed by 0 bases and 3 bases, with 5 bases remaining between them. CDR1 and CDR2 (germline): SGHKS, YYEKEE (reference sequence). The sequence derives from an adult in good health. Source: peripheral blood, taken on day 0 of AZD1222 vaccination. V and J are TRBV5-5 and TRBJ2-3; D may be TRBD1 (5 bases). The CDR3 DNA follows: TGTGCCAGCAGCTTGGGGACAACAGATACGCAGTATTTT. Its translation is CASSLGTTDTQYF.